One sample yielded the 5 T cell receptor beta chains listed below, sequenced in a study of T cell responses to AZD1222 COVID-19 vaccine (dated by TCRdb to about 2021). Libraries came from the immunoSEQ multiplex PCR assay. TCRdb stores this immuneACCESS table with in-frame sequences only. Part of the clones is absent; in the studies checked, under half of the shortfall reflects unresolved V genes, and no reason is known for the rest. The sample table records 82,000 or so clones; approximately 91% of these occur just once. The top ten hold approximately 5.2% of the sample. The meaning of the sample's time point label: baseline before first vaccination. The sequencing here drew on peripheral blood, taken on day 0 of AZD1222 vaccination. Every receptor here comes from an adult in good health.

V and J are TRBV18 and TRBJ2-7; possible D gene TRBD2, 6 bases. Between the trimmed V and J ends, which lost 3 bases and 0 bases, there was a span of 15 bases. Germline CDR1 KGHSH, CDR2 LQKENI. The CDR3 is 16 residues long. The CDR3 sequence is CASSPYRDSVSYEQYF. For the CDR3, the DNA is TGTGCCAGCTCACCCTACCGGGACTCAGTCTCCTACGAGCAGTACTTC.

The chain combines TRBV7-3 with TRBJ2-3; 10 nucleotides agree with TRBD2. CDR1 is SGHTA, CDR2 FQGTGA, per germline. V trimming: 4 bases; J trimming: 7 bases; junction bases outside the gene matches: 11. The CDR3 has 16 residues. Here the CDR3 reads CASSSVAGGQTNTQYF. As DNA, the CDR3 is TGTGCCAGCAGCTCGGTAGCGGGGGGCCAAACAAATACGCAGTATTTT.

V usage is TRBV5-1 and J usage is TRBJ2-7; TRBD2 might be the D (6 bases). CDR1 and CDR2 from the germline V gene are SGHRS and YFSETQ. The V end lost 0 bases, the J end lost 6 bases, and 16 bases lay between the germline ends. This CDR3 spans 15 amino acids. CDR3 region: CASSLAARAGSEQYF. The CDR3 nucleotides read TGCGCCAGCAGCTTGGCCGCCAGGGCCGGGAGCGAGCAGTACTTC.

The chain joins TRBV28 to TRBJ2-7, with D maybe TRBD2 (6 bases). V lost 6 bases and J 3 bases, leaving 18 bases between the germline ends. Germline loops: CDR1 MDHEN, CDR2 SYDVKM. The CDR3 is 15 residues long. CDR3 residues: CASRPPGTGVYEQYF. CDR3 nucleotide sequence: TGTGCCAGCAGGCCCCCCGGGACTGGAGTCTACGAGCAGTACTTC.

This clone appeared once. V is TRBV7-2 and J is TRBJ1-4; no clear D gene. Germline assignment: CDR1 SGHTA and CDR2 FQGNSA. CDR3 length: 12 residues. Trimming removed 10 bases from V and 3 bases from J, with 9 bases in between. CDR3: CATTVPNEKLFF. CDR3 bases: TGTGCCACCACAGTGCCTAATGAAAAACTGTTTTTT.